The T cell receptor (beta chain) under discussion was sequenced for a study of shared clonotypes between healthy human individuals. General study results and limits: Naive subsets generally had larger estimated richness than memory subsets. Clonotypes shared by all four donors outscored non-shared clonotypes in generation probability.

A note on this clone: The antigen is undetermined.

Germline CDR1 SGDLS, CDR2 YYNGEE. This CDR3 is built from 15 residues. V lost 3 bases and J lost 3; bases outside the gene matches: 8. TCRdb's table, derived via immunoSEQ multiplex PCR, lists solely in-frame clones and lacks some. The sample contains 1.5 million to 2.5 million clones, around 96% of which appear only once. Positively selected for CCR7, the CD45RO-negative cells used as naive CD8 cells excluded terminally differentiated effector memory CD45RA+ cells. The receptor was isolated from a man in his late teens or twenties in good health. Material: naive CD8+ T cells sorted from blood. The chain is built from TRBV9 and TRBJ1-1, with 7 bases that match TRBD1. The CDR3 DNA follows: TGTGCCAGCAGCGCCCAGACAGGGTTGTACACTGAAGCTTTCTTT. Translating it yields CASSAQTGLYTEAFF. The variable domain in full, completed from reference TRBV9 and TRBJ1-1, reads DSGVTQTPKHLITATGQRVTLRCSPRSGDLSVYWYQQSLDQGLQFLIQYYNGEERAKGNILERFSAQQFPDLHSELNLSSLELGDSALYFCASSAQTGLYTEAFFGQGTRLTVV.